A selection of T cell receptor beta chains follows, all from one sample in a study of identical twins. TCRdb reanalysed the 5' RACE reads using MiXCR and keeps one entry per CDR3 protein. This table holds about 570,000 distinct CDR3 sequences, more than 9% found once. The same data also went into a second study, on yellow fever vaccine responses in identical twins.

The material sequenced was PBMCs. The receptors here all came from a woman aged 18-29 years in good health. Each CDR3 is given with its conserved first and last residue. The D gene is left open where the match is weak. Only part of the rows carry a size: once, few, many, or a class if the clone is expanded.

abundance | j_gene | v_gene | d_gene | CDR3nt | CDR3aa
NA | TRBJ2-5 | TRBV9 | NA | TGTGCCAGCAGCGCTAAGGTTGAGACCCAGTACTTC | CASSAKVETQYF
NA | TRBJ2-7 | TRBV7-8 | NA | TGTGCCAGCAGCTTAGCGATAGGGGTGGGAGAGCAGTACTTC | CASSLAIGVGEQYF
NA | TRBJ2-4 | TRBV2 | NA | TGTGCCAGCGGAGGAAACGGACTAGCCAAAAACATTCAGTACTTC | CASGGNGLAKNIQYF
NA | TRBJ1-5 | TRBV6-1 | NA | TGTGCCAGCAGCTTTTGGCCCCAGCATTTT | CASSFWPQHF
NA | TRBJ1-1 | TRBV11-2 | NA | TGTGCCAGCAGCCTCGGACCGGGCGAAGAAGCTTTCTTT | CASSLGPGEEAFF
few | TRBJ1-1 | TRBV6-1 | NA | TGTGCCAGCTTTCGTGGGGGGGCGTTTCGGTACACTGAAGCTTTCTTT | CASFRGGAFRYTEAFF
many | TRBJ2-3 | TRBV5-1 | TRBD1 | TGCGCCAGCAGCCGAGGACGGGACAGGGGCGCAGATACGCAGTATTTT | CASSRGRDRGADTQYF
NA | TRBJ2-2 | TRBV5-1 | NA | TGCGCCAGCAGCTTGTCACAGGGAGGCACCGGGGAGCTGTTTTTT | CASSLSQGGTGELFF
NA | TRBJ2-5 | TRBV24-1 | TRBD1 | TGTGCCACCAGTGTTTCGGACAGGGGGCGAGAGACCCAGTACTTC | CATSVSDRGRETQYF
many | TRBJ2-3 | TRBV15 | NA | TGTGCCACCAGCAACGTTAGACAGGCTCTTAGGTCAGATACGCAGTATTTT | CATSNVRQALRSDTQYF